Below, 14 T cell receptor beta chains from the same sample are listed, as sequenced in a study of T cell changes during pregnancy in multiple sclerosis. Produced via immunoSEQ multiplex PCR; TCRdb's table is partial and in-frame only. The data show about 42,000 clones, around 84% seen once. Sequenced here: CD4+ T cells from peripheral blood mononuclear cells, sampled before pregnancy. These receptors were obtained from a female donor with multiple sclerosis, enrolled in a pregnancy study.

The V gene is TRBV15, the J gene TRBJ2-3; 8 bases match TRBD2. Per germline, CDR1 LNHNV and CDR2 YYDKDF (reference sequence). J lost 4 bases, V lost 3 bases, and 18 bases had no gene match. The CDR3 consists of 19 residues. The CDR3, as DNA: TGTGCCACCAGCAGTCACTCAGGGGCAGCGGGAGTAGGGGCAGATACGCAGTATTTT. Protein product: CATSSHSGAAGVGADTQYF.

The chain joins TRBV19 to TRBJ1-1, with TRBD1 matching over 10 bases. The length of the CDR3 is 13 residues. The ends lost 5 bases at V and 3 bases at J; junction bases unmatched: 0. Per the germline V gene, CDR1 is LNHDA and CDR2 is SQIVND (reference sequence). The CDR3 DNA is TGTGCCAGTAGTGGACAGGGGGACACTGAAGCTTTCTTT. This sequence encodes CASSGQGDTEAFF.

This chain uses TRBV30 with TRBJ1-1; D gene uncertain. The CDR3 is 13 amino acids. Germline V CDR1 and CDR2: GTSNPN, SVGIG (reference sequence). V shed 0 bases and J shed 1 base, with 6 bases lying between them. DNA for the CDR3: TGTGCCTGGAGTGTACTCGAGAACACTGAAGCTTTCTTT. This codes for CAWSVLENTEAFF.

The chain combines TRBV11-1 with TRBJ1-2; a weak D match, TRBD1 (6 bases). Between the trimmed V and J ends, which lost 5 bases and 7 bases, there was a span of 14 bases. Germline-derived CDR1 and CDR2 are SGHAT and FQDESV (reference sequence). There are 13 residues in the CDR3. The CDR3 region has the DNA TGTGCCAGCAGCGTCCGGGACATAGGTGGCTACACCTTC. Encoded protein: CASSVRDIGGYTF. The variable domain in full, completed from reference TRBV11-1 and TRBJ1-2, reads EAEVAQSPRYKITEKSQAVAFWCDPISGHATLYWYRQILGQGPELLVQFQDESVVDDSQLPKDRFSAERLKGVDSTLKIQPAELGDSAMYLCASSVRDIGGYTFGSGTRLTVV.

The chain recombines TRBV6-1 with TRBJ2-5; the match to TRBD2 covers 9 bases. The CDR3 extends over 14 amino acids. The ends lost 4 bases at V and 2 bases at J; junction bases unmatched: 2. The germline V gene has CDR1 MNHNS and CDR2 SASEGT. The CDR3 reads CASSVLAGQETQYF. DNA of the CDR3: TGTGCCAGCAGTGTTCTAGCGGGGCAAGAGACCCAGTACTTC.

This clone has only one observation. One junction end does not reproduce the germline sequence, and a read error may be involved. The chain uses TRBV18 and TRBJ1-5, with 10 positions matching TRBD1. The CDR3 contains 16 residues. Germline V gene lookup returns CDR1 KGHSH and CDR2 LQKENI. CDR3 DNA: TGTGCCAGCTCACCCATGGGGGACAGGGGCAACCAGCCCCAGCATTTT. This codes for CASSPMGDRGNQPQHF.

The chain is built from TRBV11-3 and TRBJ2-5, with D tentatively TRBD2 (6 bases). The CDR3 totals 13 residues. Germline V gene sequence: CDR1 SGHNT, CDR2 YENEEA. The ends were cut back, 5 bases at V and 5 bases at J, with 12 bases in the middle. For the CDR3, the DNA is TGTGCCAGCAGCCCGGGGGAAGCGGAGACCCAGTACTTC. Translating it yields CASSPGEAETQYF. Full variable domain (outside the CDR3, taken from reference TRBV11-3 and TRBJ2-5): EAGVVQSPRYKIIEKKQPVAFWCNPISGHNTLYWYLQNLGQGPELLIRYENEEAVDDSQLPKDRFSAERLKGVDSTLKIQPAELGDSAVYLCASSPGEAETQYFGPGTRLLVL.

The chain employs TRBV7-9 and TRBJ2-6, with D hard to call. The CDR3 extends over 19 amino acids. The germline V and J ends were trimmed by 0 bases and 0 bases, with 15 bases remaining between them. Germline values: CDR1 SEHNR, CDR2 FQNEAQ (reference sequence). The CDR3 spells CASSLALVLVLSGANVLTF. DNA for the CDR3: TGTGCCAGCAGCTTAGCGTTGGTCTTAGTCCTCTCTGGGGCCAACGTCCTGACTTTC.

V usage is TRBV6-5 and J usage is TRBJ2-6; possibly TRBD1 for D (6 bases). Germline V gene sequence: CDR1 MNHEY, CDR2 SVGAGI. Trimming left V 6 bases short and J 0 bases short, with 6 bases between. The CDR3 has 14 amino acids. CDR3 residues: CASRTGSGANVLTF. The DNA for the CDR3 is TGTGCCAGCAGGACAGGCTCTGGGGCCAACGTCCTGACTTTC.

This chain uses TRBV7-2 with TRBJ2-2, with 8 positions matching TRBD2. V shed 1 base and J 0 bases; nucleotides not matched to a gene: 4. The CDR3 runs 17 residues. Germline CDR1 and CDR2: SGHTA and FQGNSA. DNA for the CDR3: TGTGCCAGCAGCTTAGTTAGCGGGGTATCGAACACCGGGGAGCTGTTTTTT. It encodes CASSLVSGVSNTGELFF.

In DNA form, the CDR3 reads TGTGCCAGCAGCCAGCCCGGACTGCCGAACACTGAAGCTTTCTTT. Translated: CASSQPGLPNTEAFF. This chain joins TRBV4-2 and TRBJ1-1; D is ambiguous. Germline lookup yields CDR1 LGHNA and CDR2 YNFKEQ. CDR3 size: 15 residues. Trimming stripped 3 bases from V and 1 base from J, with 12 bases between.

DNA for the CDR3: TGTGCCAGCAGCTTGGCACCGGAGAATGGCTACACCTTC. This encodes CASSLAPENGYTF. The chain combines TRBV5-6 with TRBJ1-2; the D is unclear. Germline CDR1 SGHDT, CDR2 YYEEEE. This CDR3 spans 13 amino acids. V lost 0 bases to trimming and J lost 6 bases, with 9 bases between them.

This chain uses TRBV4-3 with TRBJ2-3; 7 bases fit TRBD2. The germline gives CDR1 LGHNA, CDR2 YSLEER. Germline trimming cut 1 base from V and 7 bases from J; bases unmatched to any gene: 5. There are 14 residues in the CDR3. The CDR3 reads CASSQGDGTNTQYF. The CDR3 nucleotides read TGCGCCAGCAGCCAAGGAGACGGGACTAATACGCAGTATTTT.

The V call is TRBV6-6, the J call TRBJ2-3; possibly TRBD2 for D (5 bases). V lost 6 bases and J lost 6, with 16 bases in between. In germline, CDR1 is MNHNY, CDR2 SVGAGI (reference sequence). The CDR3 spans 14 residues. This CDR3 reads CASSPSGRSDTQYF. For the CDR3, the DNA is TGTGCCAGCAGCCCCTCGGGGAGATCGGATACGCAGTATTTT.